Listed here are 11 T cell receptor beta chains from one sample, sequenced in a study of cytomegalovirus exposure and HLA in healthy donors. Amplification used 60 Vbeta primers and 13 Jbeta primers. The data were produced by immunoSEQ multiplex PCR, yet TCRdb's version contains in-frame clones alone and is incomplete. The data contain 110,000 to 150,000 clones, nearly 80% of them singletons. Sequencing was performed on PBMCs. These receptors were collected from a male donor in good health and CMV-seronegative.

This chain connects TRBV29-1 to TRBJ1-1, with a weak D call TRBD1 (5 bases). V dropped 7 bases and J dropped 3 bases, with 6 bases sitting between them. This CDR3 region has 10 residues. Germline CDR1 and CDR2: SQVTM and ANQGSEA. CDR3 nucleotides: TGCAGCGCGGGGGACACTGAAGCTTTCTTT. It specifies CSAGDTEAFF.

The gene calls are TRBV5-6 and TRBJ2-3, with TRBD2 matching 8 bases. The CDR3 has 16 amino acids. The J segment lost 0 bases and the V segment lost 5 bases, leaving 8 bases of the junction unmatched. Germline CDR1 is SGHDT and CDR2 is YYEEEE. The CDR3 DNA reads TGTGCCAGCAGTTTCCTCGGGGGGGCGAGCACAGATACGCAGTATTTT. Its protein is CASSFLGGASTDTQYF.

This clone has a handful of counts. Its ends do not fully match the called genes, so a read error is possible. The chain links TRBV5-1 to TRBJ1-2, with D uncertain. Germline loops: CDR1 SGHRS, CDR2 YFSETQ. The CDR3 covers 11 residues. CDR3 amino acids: CASSLEGVAAF. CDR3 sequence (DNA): TGCGCCAGCAGCTTGGAGGGAGTAGCGGCCTTC. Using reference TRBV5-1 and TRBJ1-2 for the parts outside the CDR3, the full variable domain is KAGVTQTPRYLIKTRGQQVTLSCSPISGHRSVSWYQQTPGQGLQFLFEYFSETQRNKGNFPGRFSGRQFSNSRSEMNVSTLELGDSALYLCASSLEGVAAFGSGTRLTVV.

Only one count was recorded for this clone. CDR3 protein: CASSLTGPGELFF. CDR3 DNA: TGCGCCAGCAGCTTGACAGGTCCCGGGGAGCTGTTTTTT. This rearrangement joins TRBV5-1 to TRBJ2-2; TRBD1 might be the D (5 bases). V gave up 1 base and J gave up 6 bases, with 7 bases separating them. The CDR3 length is 13 residues. CDR1 SGHRS and CDR2 YFSETQ come from the germline V gene.

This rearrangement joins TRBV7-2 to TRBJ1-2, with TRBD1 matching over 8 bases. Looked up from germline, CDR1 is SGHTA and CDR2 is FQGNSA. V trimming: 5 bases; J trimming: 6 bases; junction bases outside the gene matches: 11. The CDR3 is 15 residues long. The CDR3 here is CASSPYLTGEDGYTF. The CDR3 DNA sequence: TGTGCCAGCAGCCCGTATTTGACAGGGGAGGATGGCTACACCTTC.

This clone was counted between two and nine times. The DNA for the CDR3 is TGTGCCAGCAGCTTACTATTCACAGATACGCAGTATTTT. It codes for CASSLLFTDTQYF. The genes are TRBV7-2 and TRBJ2-3; D remains unclear. The CDR3 has 13 amino acids. Between the trimmed V and J ends, which lost 2 bases and 2 bases, there was a span of 5 bases. Per germline, CDR1 SGHTA and CDR2 FQGNSA.

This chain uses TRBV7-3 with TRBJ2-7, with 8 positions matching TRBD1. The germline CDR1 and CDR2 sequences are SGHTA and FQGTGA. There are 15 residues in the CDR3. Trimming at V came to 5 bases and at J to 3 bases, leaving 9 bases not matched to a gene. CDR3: CASSPPRTGYYEQYF. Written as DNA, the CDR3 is TGTGCCAGCAGCCCTCCCCGGACAGGGTACTACGAGCAGTACTTC.

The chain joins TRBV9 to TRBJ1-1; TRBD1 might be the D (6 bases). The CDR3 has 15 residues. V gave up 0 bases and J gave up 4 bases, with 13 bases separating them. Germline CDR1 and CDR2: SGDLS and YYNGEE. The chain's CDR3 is CASSVGHSGATEAFF. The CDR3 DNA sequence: TGTGCCAGCAGCGTAGGGCACTCAGGGGCCACTGAAGCTTTCTTT.

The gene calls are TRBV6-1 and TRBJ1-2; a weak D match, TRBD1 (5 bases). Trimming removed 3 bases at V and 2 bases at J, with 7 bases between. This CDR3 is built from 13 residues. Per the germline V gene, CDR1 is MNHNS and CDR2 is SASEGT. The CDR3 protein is CASSEAGNYGYTF. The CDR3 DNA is TGTGCCAGCAGTGAGGCAGGGAACTATGGCTACACCTTC.

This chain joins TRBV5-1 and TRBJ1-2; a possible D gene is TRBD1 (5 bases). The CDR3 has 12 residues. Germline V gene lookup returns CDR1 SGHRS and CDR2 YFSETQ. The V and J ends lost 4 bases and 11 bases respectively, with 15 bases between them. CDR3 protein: CASSPAAGGYTF. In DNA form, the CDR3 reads TGCGCCAGCAGCCCGGCGGCGGGGGGATACACCTTC.

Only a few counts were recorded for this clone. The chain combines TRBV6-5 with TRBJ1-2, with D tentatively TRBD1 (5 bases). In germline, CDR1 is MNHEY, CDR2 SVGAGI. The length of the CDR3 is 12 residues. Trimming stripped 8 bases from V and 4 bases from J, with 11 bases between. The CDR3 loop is CASGWGVYGYTF. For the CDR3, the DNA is TGTGCCAGCGGTTGGGGGGTCTATGGCTACACCTTC.